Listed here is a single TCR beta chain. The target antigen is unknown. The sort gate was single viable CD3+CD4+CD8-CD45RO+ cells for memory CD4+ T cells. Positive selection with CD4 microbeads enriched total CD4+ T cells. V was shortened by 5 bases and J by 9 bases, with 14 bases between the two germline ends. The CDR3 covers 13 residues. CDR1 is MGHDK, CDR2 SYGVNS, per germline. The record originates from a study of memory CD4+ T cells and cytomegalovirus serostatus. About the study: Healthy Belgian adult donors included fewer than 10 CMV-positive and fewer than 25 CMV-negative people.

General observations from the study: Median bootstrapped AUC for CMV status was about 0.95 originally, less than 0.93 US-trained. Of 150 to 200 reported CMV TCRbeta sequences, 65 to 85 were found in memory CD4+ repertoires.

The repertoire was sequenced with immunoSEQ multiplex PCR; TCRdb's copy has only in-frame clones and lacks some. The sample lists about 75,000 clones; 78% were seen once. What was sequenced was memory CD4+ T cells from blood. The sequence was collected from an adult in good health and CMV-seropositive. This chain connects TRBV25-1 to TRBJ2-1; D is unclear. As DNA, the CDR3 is TGTGCCAGCAGTAGGGCGGCCGACTCTGAGCAGTTCTTC. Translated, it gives CASSRAADSEQFF.